Listed below are T cell receptor beta chains from one sample, sequenced in a study of Graves' ophthalmopathy and Graves' hyperthyroidism. TCRdb re-derived calls from the multiplex PCR reads in MiXCR, one entry per CDR3 protein. In the table there are around 1,200,000 distinct CDR3 sequences, about 36% of which are singletons. Sequenced: peripheral blood or thyroid tissue (not recorded which). The receptor set was obtained from an adult man with Graves' hyperthyroidism. CDR3s include the opening cysteine and the closing phenylalanine or tryptophan. D genes are given only for firm matches. Clone sizes are given selectively: once, few, many, or a class where the clone is expanded.

cdr3_aa cdr3_nt d_call v_call clone_size j_call
CASNLGQGPFGGNTIYF TGTGCCAGCAACCTAGGACAGGGCCCCTTTGGCGGAAACACCATATATTTT TRBD1 TRBV7-9 NA TRBJ1-3
CASSLSVGVHEQYF TGTGCCAGCAGCTTATCTGTAGGGGTGCACGAGCAGTACTTC NA TRBV7-2 many TRBJ2-7
CSARDPGGRGYTF TGCAGTGCTAGAGACCCAGGGGGCAGAGGCTACACCTTC TRBD1 TRBV20-1 many TRBJ1-2
CAIDGETQYF TGTGCCATAGACGGTGAGACCCAGTACTTC NA TRBV10-3 once TRBJ2-5
CTSSQGSGAANEKLFF TGCACCAGCAGCCAAGGTTCGGGGGCAGCTAATGAAAAACTGTTTTTT NA TRBV5-4 NA TRBJ1-4
CAWNRGLTEAFF TGTGCCTGGAACAGGGGGCTCACTGAAGCTTTCTTT TRBD1 TRBV30 NA TRBJ1-1
CSVDMGTGF TGCAGCGTTGATATGGGGACAGGGTTT TRBD1 TRBV29-1 NA TRBJ1-4
CASSRGGLTEAFF TGTGCCAGCAGCCGGGGGGGATTGACTGAAGCTTTCTTT NA TRBV6-2/TRBV6-3 few TRBJ1-1
CASSLGWTGYQPQHF TGTGCCAGCAGTTTAGGGTGGACAGGGTATCAGCCCCAGCATTTT TRBD1 TRBV12-3/TRBV12-4 many TRBJ1-5
CASTNGQWYGYTF TGTGCCAGTACCAACGGACAATGGTATGGCTACACCTTC NA TRBV19 many TRBJ1-2
CSAPPPGIQLQPQHF TGCAGTGCCCCCCCCCCAGGGATCCAACTTCAGCCCCAGCATTTT NA TRBV20-1 many TRBJ1-5
CAISEGRQWNTEAFF TGTGCCATCAGTGAGGGGCGACAGTGGAACACTGAAGCTTTCTTT NA TRBV10-3 NA TRBJ1-1
CASSLAQPGTEAFF TGCGCCAGCAGCTTAGCTCAGCCAGGCACTGAAGCTTTCTTT NA TRBV7-9 many TRBJ1-1
CASTRTAGDTEAFF TGTGCCAGCACCCGGACAGCCGGGGACACTGAAGCTTTCTTT NA TRBV6-4 many TRBJ1-1
CASSRAVTDQETQYF TGTGCCAGCAGCCGCGCGGTTACTGATCAAGAGACCCAGTACTTC NA TRBV5-6 few TRBJ2-5
CASSKQGRVLTF TGTGCCAGCAGCAAACAGGGGCGCGTCCTGACTTTC TRBD1 TRBV9 NA TRBJ2-6
CASSFVSGNTEAFF TGTGCCAGCAGCTTCGTTAGCGGGAACACTGAAGCTTTCTTT NA TRBV7-2 few TRBJ1-1
CASSSNGNEAFF TGTGCCAGCAGTTCCAACGGAAATGAAGCTTTCTTT NA TRBV28 NA TRBJ1-1
CASSLWGHSNQPQHF TGTGCCAGCAGCTTGTGGGGGCATAGCAATCAGCCCCAGCATTTT NA TRBV5-6 few TRBJ1-5
CASSPTGTSGRGSYNEQYF TGTGCCAGCAGCCCAACCGGGACTAGCGGGAGGGGGTCCTACAATGAGCAGTACTTC TRBD2 TRBV5-4 once TRBJ2-7
CASKRGQGTGELFF TGTGCCAGTAAAAGAGGGCAAGGAACCGGGGAGCTGTTTTTT NA TRBV19 NA TRBJ2-2
CSVRGTGGRYEQYF TGCAGCGTTCGAGGCACGGGAGGCCGCTACGAGCAGTACTTC TRBD2 TRBV29-1 many TRBJ2-7
CAISETGLTKEQYF TGTGCCATCAGTGAAACTGGACTGACTAAAGAGCAGTACTTC NA TRBV10-3 many TRBJ2-7
CASIDRGQGNQPQHF TGTGCCAGTATCGATAGGGGACAGGGAAACCAGCCCCAGCATTTT TRBD1 TRBV19 many TRBJ1-5
CASSLVLGRLFF TGTGCCAGCAGCTTAGTCCTCGGTCGACTATTTTTC NA TRBV7-9 many TRBJ2-7
CANSVGRDTEAFF TGTGCCAACAGTGTCGGACGAGACACTGAAGCTTTCTTT NA TRBV6-4 NA TRBJ1-1
CASGAGGWDTQYF TGCGCCAGCGGAGCGGGAGGGTGGGATACGCAGTATTTT TRBD2 TRBV10-2 NA TRBJ2-3
CSASSLAGSFNTEAFF TGCAGCGCCAGCAGCTTGGCCGGTTCCTTCAACACTGAAGCTTTCTTT NA TRBV29-1 once TRBJ1-1